Each of the 14 T cell receptor beta chains below was sequenced from the same sample in a study of cytomegalovirus exposure and HLA in healthy donors. PCR employed 60 Vbeta and 13 Jbeta primers. Method: immunoSEQ multiplex PCR; TCRdb's copy keeps in-frame clones and lacks some. The sample holds more than 95,000 clones; roughly 80% are singletons and the top ten take 1.5% to 2%. Material: PBMCs. Receptors originate from a woman aged 40 to 55 in good health and CMV-seronegative.

Only one count was recorded for this clone. The rearrangement uses TRBV28 and TRBJ2-3; D ambiguous. This CDR3 contains 16 residues. Germline lookup yields CDR1 MDHEN and CDR2 SYDVKM. V was pared by 3 bases and J by 0 bases, with 13 bases between. The CDR3 DNA reads TGTGCCAGCAGTTTGCCTCGCGGAATCAGCACAGATACGCAGTATTTT. It translates to CASSLPRGISTDTQYF.

V is TRBV27 and J is TRBJ1-1; 7 bases line up with TRBD1. The CDR3 consists of 12 residues. Germline V gene sequence: CDR1 MNHEY, CDR2 SMNVEV (reference sequence). The junction had 9 bases not matched to a gene; V was cut back by 9 bases and J by 8 bases. This CDR3 is CASRKGQPEAFF. The CDR3 DNA sequence: TGTGCCAGTCGCAAGGGACAGCCAGAAGCTTTCTTT.

This clone occurred a few times. This chain joins TRBV6-5 and TRBJ2-7; 11 bases line up with TRBD1. The CDR3 runs 15 residues. Looked up from germline, CDR1 is MNHEY and CDR2 is SVGAGI. The ends lost 7 bases at V and 4 bases at J; junction bases unmatched: 9. CDR3 nucleotide sequence: TGTGCCAGCAAACCCCTCGGGACAGGGGGATACGAGCAGTACTTC. Its translation is CASKPLGTGGYEQYF.

The chain recombines TRBV5-4 with TRBJ2-7, with TRBD2 identical over 8 bases. CDR3 length: 14 residues. Germline V gene sequence: CDR1 SGHNT, CDR2 YYREEE (reference sequence). V was pared by 1 base and J by 5 bases, with 5 bases of the junction left unmatched. The CDR3, as DNA: TGTGCCAGCAGCTTGATCGGGAGGGTCCACGAGCAGTACTTC. Its translation is CASSLIGRVHEQYF.

V and J are TRBV5-4 and TRBJ1-1; 7 nucleotides line up with TRBD1. V gave up 2 bases and J gave up 4 bases; unmatched junction bases: 5. Germline V lookup: CDR1 SGHNT, CDR2 YYREEE (reference sequence). This CDR3 spans 14 amino acids. CDR3 sequence (DNA): TGTGCCAGCAGCTTTGCTACAGGGGCCACTGAAGCTTTCTTT. It codes for CASSFATGATEAFF.

The J gene is TRBJ1-1, the V gene TRBV28, with no clear D. Germline V gene data show CDR1 as MDHEN and CDR2 as SYDVKM. The V end lost 8 bases, the J end lost 11 bases, and 21 bases lay between the germline ends. There are 13 residues in the CDR3. The CDR3 nucleotides read TGTGCCAGCGAATCGCAGGCCCCCCACCGGGCTTTCTTT. Translating gives CASESQAPHRAFF.

This clone was counted a few times. J is TRBJ2-5 and V is TRBV11-2; TRBD1 agrees at 8 bases. After removal of 3 bases from V and 5 bases from J, the junction contained 5 bases not matched to a gene. CDR3 length: 14 amino acids. The germline gives CDR1 SGHAT, CDR2 FQNNGV. Here the CDR3 reads CASSLVRGQETQYF. The CDR3 DNA sequence: TGTGCCAGCAGCTTGGTCAGGGGGCAGGAGACCCAGTACTTC.

The chain combines TRBV9 with TRBJ1-1, with 10 positions matching TRBD1. From germline, CDR1 is SGDLS and CDR2 YYNGEE. V shed 3 bases, J shed 0 bases, and the junction held 11 bases outside the gene matches. The CDR3 consists of 18 residues. CDR3 sequence (DNA): TGTGCCAGCAGCGGGAAGCGGGACAGGGGATTGGTGAACACTGAAGCTTTCTTT. This translates into CASSGKRDRGLVNTEAFF.

J is TRBJ2-3 and V is TRBV5-1, with 9 bases identical to TRBD2. CDR3 size: 15 residues. V was pared by 4 bases and J by 1 base, with 4 bases of the junction left unmatched. In germline, CDR1 is SGHRS, CDR2 YFSETQ. This CDR3 reads CASSLAGIGTDTQYF. CDR3 coding DNA: TGCGCCAGCAGCCTAGCGGGAATAGGCACAGATACGCAGTATTTT.

The chain uses TRBV6-6 and TRBJ1-1; D ambiguous. The CDR3 has 13 amino acids. From germline, CDR1 is MNHNY and CDR2 SVGAGI (reference sequence). V lost 7 bases and J lost 0, with 9 bases in between. The CDR3 DNA reads TGTGCCAGCATGTTAAAATTGAACACTGAAGCTTTCTTT. Translated, it gives CASMLKLNTEAFF.

The chain couples TRBV6-5 to TRBJ1-5; D call uncertain. The CDR3 consists of 13 residues. Trimming left V 0 bases short and J 6 bases short, with 6 bases between. Germline V gene lookup returns CDR1 MNHEY and CDR2 SVGAGI. The CDR3, as DNA: TGTGCCAGCAGTTACTCCCTCCTTCAGCCCCAGCATTTT. This codes for CASSYSLLQPQHF.

This clone was recorded a few times. The rearrangement links TRBV19 to TRBJ2-2, with a weak D call TRBD2 (6 bases). This CDR3 contains 15 residues. The ends were cut back, 4 bases at V and 5 bases at J, with 14 bases in the middle. Per the germline V gene, CDR1 is LNHDA and CDR2 is SQIVND (reference sequence). CDR3 DNA sequence: TGTGCCAGTAGTAGGGGAGGAGCGGAGACCGGGGAGCTGTTTTTT. It specifies CASSRGGAETGELFF.

This clone turned up a few times. The chain combines TRBV7-8 with TRBJ2-2; D gene unclear. Trimming took 3 bases from V and 4 from J, leaving 6 bases between them. CDR1 SGHVS and CDR2 FQNEAQ come from the germline V gene. This CDR3 region has 13 residues. The CDR3 reads CASSFSGTGELFF. CDR3 nucleotide sequence: TGTGCCAGCAGCTTTTCCGGCACCGGGGAGCTGTTTTTT. Together with reference TRBV7-8 and TRBJ2-2, the CDR3 gives the full variable domain: GAGVSQSPRYKVAKRGQDVALRCDPISGHVSLFWYQQALGQGPEFLTYFQNEAQLDKSGLPSDRFFAERPEGSVSTLKIQRTQQEDSAVYLCASSFSGTGELFFGEGSRLTVL.

In DNA form, the CDR3 reads TGCAGCGTGGCCCCACAGGGGCTAGTCTACGAGCAGTACTTC. Amino acid sequence: CSVAPQGLVYEQYF. The genes are TRBV29-1 and TRBJ2-7; 7 bases align to TRBD1. J lost 3 bases, V lost 6 bases, and 11 bases had no gene match. In germline, CDR1 is SQVTM, CDR2 ANQGSEA. The CDR3 runs 14 residues.